These T cell receptor beta chains were read from a single sample in a study of T cell responses to AZD1222 COVID-19 vaccine. Here immunoSEQ multiplex PCR was the method, and the copy in TCRdb shows in-frame clones only, minus some. The sample has about 150,000 clones, over 75% seen once; the top ten hold 6.9%. The input for sequencing was peripheral blood, taken on day 0 of AZD1222 vaccination. Source of these receptors: an adult in good health. Each CDR3 is given with its conserved first and last residue. The D gene is left open where the match is weak. Clone size appears in some rows only: once, few, many, or a class for an expanded clone.

cdr3_aa cdr3_nt j_call v_call d_call clone_size
CASSQVAGGQETQYF TGTGCCAGCAGCCAAGTTGCGGGGGGCCAAGAGACCCAGTACTTC TRBJ2-5 TRBV3-1/TRBV3-2 TRBD2 .
CASSLLGSDRYNEQFF TGTGCCAGCAGCTTGCTGGGGAGTGACCGATACAATGAGCAGTTCTTC TRBJ2-1 TRBV5-6 . once
CASSIDLASGAYNEQFF TGTGCCAGTAGTATAGATTTGGCTAGCGGGGCCTACAATGAGCAGTTCTTC TRBJ2-1 TRBV19 TRBD2 .
CATSDKADRGYTF TGTGCCACCAGTGACAAGGCGGATAGAGGCTACACCTTC TRBJ1-2 TRBV24-1 . .
CASSFRSAGGAGELFF TGTGCCAGCAGCTTCCGATCGGCGGGGGGGGCTGGGGAGCTGTTTTTT TRBJ2-2 TRBV5-4 TRBD2 once
CASSHPLVGYGYTF TGTGCCAGCAGCCATCCATTGGTGGGCTATGGCTACACCTTC TRBJ1-2 TRBV7-8 . .
CASSIGSNGDGLQEKLFF TGTGCCAGTAGTATAGGATCAAATGGGGACGGATTACAGGAAAAACTGTTTTTT TRBJ1-4 TRBV19 . .
CASSLAGRYEKLFF TGTGCCAGCAGCTTAGCCGGACGGTACGAAAAACTGTTTTTT TRBJ1-4 TRBV11-2 . .
CASSGSGTGLQKLFF TGTGCCAGCAGTGGCTCCGGGACAGGGCTGCAAAAACTGTTTTTT TRBJ1-4 TRBV27 TRBD1 .
CASNRVFGSGNTIYF TGTGCCAGCAACAGGGTATTCGGTTCTGGAAACACCATATATTTT TRBJ1-3 TRBV19 . .
CASSLPGQGTNVANTGELFF TGTGCCAGCAGTCTCCCGGGACAGGGGACAAACGTTGCCAACACCGGGGAGCTGTTTTTT TRBJ2-2 TRBV3-1/TRBV3-2 TRBD1 few
CASSKTLQGISYEQYF TGTGCCAGCAGTAAAACACTACAGGGGATATCCTACGAGCAGTACTTC TRBJ2-7 TRBV6-2/TRBV6-3 TRBD1 .
CASSARAGTGKAFF TGTGCCAGCAGCGCAAGAGCCGGGACAGGGAAAGCTTTCTTT TRBJ1-1 TRBV7-9 TRBD1 .
CASSRGQGSVTEAFF TGTGCCAGCAGTCGGGGACAGGGGTCGGTCACTGAAGCTTTCTTT TRBJ1-1 TRBV5-4 TRBD1 .
CAWRQGGTEAFF TGTGCCTGGAGACAGGGCGGCACTGAAGCTTTCTTT TRBJ1-1 TRBV30 . .
CASSQTPVTYEQYF TGCGCCAGCAGCCAAACCCCGGTTACCTACGAGCAGTACTTC TRBJ2-7 TRBV4-1 . .
CASSLATGTRRTYEQYF TGTGCCAGCAGCTTGGCTACCGGGACTAGGCGAACCTACGAGCAGTACTTC TRBJ2-7 TRBV5-4 TRBD2 .
CASSLDPGSSGNTIYF TGTGCCAGCAGCTTAGACCCGGGGAGCTCTGGAAACACCATATATTTT TRBJ1-3 TRBV7-2 . .
CASSLYGGNQPQHF TGTGCCAGCAGCTTATATGGGGGCAATCAGCCCCAGCATTTT TRBJ1-5 TRBV7-2 . .
CASRLAGDEKLFF TGTGCCAGCAGACTAGCGGGTGATGAAAAACTGTTTTTT TRBJ1-4 TRBV6-5 . .
CASSDIRGVAGTDTQYF TGTGCCAGCAGTGATATTCGGGGGGTGGCAGGCACAGATACGCAGTATTTT TRBJ2-3 TRBV6-1 TRBD2 .
CASSQEDRAYEQYF TGTGCCAGCAGCCAAGAGGACAGGGCCTACGAGCAGTACTTC TRBJ2-7 TRBV4-2 TRBD1 .
CASSGGTSGLPGDF TGTGCCAGCAGTGGCGGGACTAGCGGGCTCCCCGGGGATTTT TRBJ2-3 TRBV28 TRBD2 .
CASSLGQVLTEAFF TGTGCCAGCAGCCTGGGACAGGTCTTAACTGAAGCTTTCTTT TRBJ1-1 TRBV5-6 TRBD1 .
CASSLAGGPEAQYF TGCGCCAGCAGCTTGGCGGGGGGCCCGGAGGCCCAGTACTTC TRBJ2-5 TRBV5-1 . .
CASQPSGNTIYF TGTGCCAGTCAACCATCTGGAAACACCATATATTTT TRBJ1-3 TRBV28 . .
CASSQDRSYQPQHF TGTGCCAGCAGCCAAGACCGGAGTTATCAGCCCCAGCATTTT TRBJ1-5 TRBV3-1/TRBV3-2 . once
CASSLVATEAFF TGTGCCAGCAGCTTAGTTGCCACTGAAGCTTTCTTT TRBJ1-1 TRBV7-9 . .
CASSLESQMSTETQYF TGTGCCAGCAGTTTAGAGTCACAGATGTCAACGGAGACCCAGTACTTC TRBJ2-5 TRBV27 . .
CASSPTSGSTDTQYF TGTGCCAGCTCCCCGACTAGCGGGAGCACAGATACGCAGTATTTT TRBJ2-3 TRBV18 TRBD2 .
CASSFRSNSPLHF TGTGCCAGCAGCTTCAGGTCTAATTCACCCCTCCACTTT TRBJ1-6 TRBV12-3/TRBV12-4 . .
CASSFLAPGAGTGELFF TGTGCCAGCAGTTTCTTAGCACCGGGGGCGGGCACCGGGGAGCTGTTTTTT TRBJ2-2 TRBV28 . .
CASGGTSGETQYF TGCGCCAGCGGAGGTACTAGCGGGGAGACCCAGTACTTC TRBJ2-5 TRBV5-1 TRBD2 .
CASSFGTGTMNTEAFF TGTGCCAGCAGCTTCGGGACAGGGACCATGAACACTGAAGCTTTCTTT TRBJ1-1 TRBV5-5 TRBD1 once
CASSLAGVGTQYF TGCGCCAGCAGCTTGGCTGGAGTGGGAACGCAGTATTTT TRBJ2-3 TRBV5-1 . .
CASSQGTSGGAGELFF TGCGCCAGCAGCCAAGGGACTAGCGGGGGAGCCGGGGAGCTGTTTTTT TRBJ2-2 TRBV4-1 TRBD2 few
CASSLRQVRTGELFF TGTGCCAGCAGTTTGAGACAGGTGCGCACCGGGGAGCTGTTTTTT TRBJ2-2 TRBV27 . .
CASSEDTEGTEAFF TGCGCCAGCAGCGAGGACACGGAAGGCACTGAAGCTTTCTTT TRBJ1-1 TRBV5-1 . .
CASSVWGEGDNSPLHF TGTGCCAGCAGCGTCTGGGGGGAAGGGGATAATTCACCCCTCCACTTT TRBJ1-6 TRBV9 . .
CASSRGGQGMLGYTF TGTGCCAGCAGCCGAGGGGGACAGGGAATGCTTGGCTACACCTTC TRBJ1-2 TRBV3-1/TRBV3-2 TRBD1 .
CASSLASGGNYNEQFF TGCGCCAGCAGCTTGGCTAGCGGGGGGAACTACAATGAGCAGTTCTTC TRBJ2-1 TRBV5-1 TRBD2 .
CASRAGTSGGYQETQYF TGTGCCAGCAGGGCCGGGACTAGCGGGGGGTACCAAGAGACCCAGTACTTC TRBJ2-5 TRBV28 TRBD2 .
CASSPLAGGTRSGNTIYF TGTGCCAGCTCACCCTTGGCAGGGGGCACTCGTTCTGGAAACACCATATATTTT TRBJ1-3 TRBV18 TRBD1 .
CAISESKGRTEAFF TGTGCCATCAGTGAGTCGAAGGGTAGAACTGAAGCTTTCTTT TRBJ1-1 TRBV10-3 . once
CASLLSGNTIYF TGTGCCAGCCTCCTCTCTGGAAACACCATATATTTT TRBJ1-3 TRBV12-3/TRBV12-4 . .
CASSPWRGIGTNEKLFF TGTGCCAGCAGCCCATGGAGGGGAATCGGAACTAATGAAAAACTGTTTTTT TRBJ1-4 TRBV3-1/TRBV3-2 . .